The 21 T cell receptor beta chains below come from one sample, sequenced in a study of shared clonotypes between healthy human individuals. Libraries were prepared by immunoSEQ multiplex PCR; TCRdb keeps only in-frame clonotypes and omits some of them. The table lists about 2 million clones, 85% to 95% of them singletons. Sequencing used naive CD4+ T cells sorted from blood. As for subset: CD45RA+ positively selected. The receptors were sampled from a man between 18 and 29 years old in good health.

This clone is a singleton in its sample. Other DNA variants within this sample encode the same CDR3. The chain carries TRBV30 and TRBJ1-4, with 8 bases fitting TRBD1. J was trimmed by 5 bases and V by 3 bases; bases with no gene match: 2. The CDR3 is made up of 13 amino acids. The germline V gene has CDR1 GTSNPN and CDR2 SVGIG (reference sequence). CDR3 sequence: CAWRQGGNEKLFF. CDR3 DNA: TGTGCCTGGAGACAGGGGGGGAATGAAAAACTGTTTTTT.

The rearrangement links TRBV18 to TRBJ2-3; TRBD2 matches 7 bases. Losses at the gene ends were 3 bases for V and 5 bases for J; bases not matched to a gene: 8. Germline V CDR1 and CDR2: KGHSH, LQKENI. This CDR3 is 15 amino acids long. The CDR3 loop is CASSPLAGEGDTQYF. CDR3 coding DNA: TGTGCCAGCTCACCGTTGGCGGGAGAGGGAGATACGCAGTATTTT.

This chain's CDR3 is CASSSRQGVMNTEAFF. The CDR3 nucleotides read TGTGCCAGCAGTTCCCGACAGGGGGTGATGAACACTGAAGCTTTCTTT. The V gene is TRBV28, the J gene TRBJ1-1, with 9 bases identical to TRBD1. This CDR3 spans 16 amino acids. Per germline, CDR1 MDHEN and CDR2 SYDVKM. Trimming removed 4 bases from V and 0 bases from J; junction bases left unmatched: 6.

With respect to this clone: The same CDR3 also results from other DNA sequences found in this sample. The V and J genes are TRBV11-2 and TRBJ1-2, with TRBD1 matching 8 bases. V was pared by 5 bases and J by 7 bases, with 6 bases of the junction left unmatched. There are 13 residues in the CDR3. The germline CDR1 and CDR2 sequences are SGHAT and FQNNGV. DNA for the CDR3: TGTGCCAGCAGCCTCGACAGGGGATCTGGCTACACCTTC. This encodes CASSLDRGSGYTF.

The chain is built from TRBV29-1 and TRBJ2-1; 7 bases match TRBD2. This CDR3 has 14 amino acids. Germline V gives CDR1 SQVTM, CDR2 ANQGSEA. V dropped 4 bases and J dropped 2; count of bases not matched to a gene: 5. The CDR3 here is CSVGRAGTYNEQFF. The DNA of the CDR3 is TGCAGCGTTGGCCGAGCGGGAACCTACAATGAGCAGTTCTTC.

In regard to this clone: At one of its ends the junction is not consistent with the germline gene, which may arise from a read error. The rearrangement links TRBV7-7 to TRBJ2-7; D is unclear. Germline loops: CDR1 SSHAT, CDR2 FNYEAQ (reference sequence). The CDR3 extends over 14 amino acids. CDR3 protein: CASSHNVGTPEQYF. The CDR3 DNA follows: TGTGCTAGCAGCCATAATGTAGGAACACCCGAGCAGTACTTC. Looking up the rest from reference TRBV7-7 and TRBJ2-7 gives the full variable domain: GAGVSQSPRYKVTKRGQDVTLRCDPISSHATLYWYQQALGQGPEFLTYFNYEAQPDKSGLPSDRFSAERPEGSISTLTIQRTEQRDSAMYRCASSHNVGTPEQYFGPGTRLTVT.

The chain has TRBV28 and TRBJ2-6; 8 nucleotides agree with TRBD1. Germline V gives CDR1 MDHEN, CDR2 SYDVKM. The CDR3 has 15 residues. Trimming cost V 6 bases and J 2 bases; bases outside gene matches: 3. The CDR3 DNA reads TGTGCCAGCAGCACGACAGGGGCTGGGGCCAACGTCCTGACTTTC. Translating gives CASSTTGAGANVLTF.

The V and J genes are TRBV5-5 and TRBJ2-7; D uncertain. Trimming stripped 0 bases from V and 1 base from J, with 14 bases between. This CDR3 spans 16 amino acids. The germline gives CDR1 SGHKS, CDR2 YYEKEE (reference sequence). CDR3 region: CASSLEVAPVSYEQYF. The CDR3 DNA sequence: TGTGCCAGCAGCTTGGAAGTCGCTCCGGTGTCCTACGAGCAGTACTTC.

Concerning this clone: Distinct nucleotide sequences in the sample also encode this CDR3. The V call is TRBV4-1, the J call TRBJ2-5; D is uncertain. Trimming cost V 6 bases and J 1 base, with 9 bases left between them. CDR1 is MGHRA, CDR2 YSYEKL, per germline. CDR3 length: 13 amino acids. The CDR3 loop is CASSLGPQETQYF. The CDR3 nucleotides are TGCGCCAGCAGTCTCGGCCCCCAAGAGACCCAGTACTTC.

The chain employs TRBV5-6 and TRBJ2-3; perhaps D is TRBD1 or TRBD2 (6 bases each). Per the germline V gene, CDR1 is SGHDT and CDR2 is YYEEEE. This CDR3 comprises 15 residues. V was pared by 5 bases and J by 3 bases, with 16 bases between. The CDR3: CASRPQGGRTDTQYF. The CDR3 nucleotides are TGTGCCAGCAGGCCCCAAGGGGGGCGGACAGATACGCAGTATTTT.

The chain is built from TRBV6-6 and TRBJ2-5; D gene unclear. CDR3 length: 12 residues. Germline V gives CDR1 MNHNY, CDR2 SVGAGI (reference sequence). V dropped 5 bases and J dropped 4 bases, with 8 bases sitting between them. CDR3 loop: CASSMVPETQYF. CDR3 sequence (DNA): TGTGCCAGCAGTATGGTTCCAGAGACCCAGTACTTC.

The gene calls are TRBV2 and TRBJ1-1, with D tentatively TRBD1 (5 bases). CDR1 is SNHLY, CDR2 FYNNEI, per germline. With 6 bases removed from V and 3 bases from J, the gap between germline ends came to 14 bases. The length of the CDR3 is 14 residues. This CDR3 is CASSAQGSYTEAFF. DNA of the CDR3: TGTGCCAGCAGCGCTCAGGGTTCTTACACTGAAGCTTTCTTT.

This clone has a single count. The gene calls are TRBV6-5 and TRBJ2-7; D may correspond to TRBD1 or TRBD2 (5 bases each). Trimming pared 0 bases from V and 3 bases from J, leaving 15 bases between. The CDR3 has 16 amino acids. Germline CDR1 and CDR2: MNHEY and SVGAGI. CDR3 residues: CASSYSSQGPLYEQYF. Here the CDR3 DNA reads TGTGCCAGCAGTTACTCTTCCCAGGGACCTCTCTACGAGCAGTACTTC.

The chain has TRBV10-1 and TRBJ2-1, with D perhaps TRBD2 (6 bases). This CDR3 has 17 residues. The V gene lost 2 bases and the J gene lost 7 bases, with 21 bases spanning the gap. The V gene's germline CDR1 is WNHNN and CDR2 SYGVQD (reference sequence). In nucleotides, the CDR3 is TGCGCCAGCAGTGAGGGGTCCCGGCGGGGCCTTGGGAATGAGCAGTTCTTC. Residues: CASSEGSRRGLGNEQFF.

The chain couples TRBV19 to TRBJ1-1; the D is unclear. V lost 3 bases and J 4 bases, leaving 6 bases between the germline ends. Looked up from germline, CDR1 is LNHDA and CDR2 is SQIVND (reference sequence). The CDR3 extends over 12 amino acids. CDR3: CASSISSTEAFF. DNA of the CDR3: TGTGCCAGTAGTATTAGTAGCACTGAAGCTTTCTTT.

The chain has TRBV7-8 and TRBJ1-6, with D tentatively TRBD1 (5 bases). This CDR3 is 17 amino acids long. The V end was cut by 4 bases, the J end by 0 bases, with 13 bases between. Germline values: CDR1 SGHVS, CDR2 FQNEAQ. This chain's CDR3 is CASSSPGGRSYNSPLHF. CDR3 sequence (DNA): TGTGCCAGCAGCTCACCTGGGGGTCGCTCCTATAATTCACCCCTCCACTTT.

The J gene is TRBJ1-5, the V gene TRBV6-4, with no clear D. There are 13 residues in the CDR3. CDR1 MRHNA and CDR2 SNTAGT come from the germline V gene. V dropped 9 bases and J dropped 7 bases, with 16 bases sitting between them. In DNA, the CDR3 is TGTGCCAGTCCTCGCGGGCGACGACAGCCCCAGCATTTT. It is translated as CASPRGRRQPQHF.

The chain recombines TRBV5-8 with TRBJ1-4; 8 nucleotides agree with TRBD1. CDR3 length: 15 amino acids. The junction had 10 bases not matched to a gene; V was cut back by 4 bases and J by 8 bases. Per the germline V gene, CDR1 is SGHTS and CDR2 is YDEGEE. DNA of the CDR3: TGTGCCAGCAGCCGGCGGACAGGGCTGGTAGAAAAACTGTTTTTT. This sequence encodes CASSRRTGLVEKLFF.

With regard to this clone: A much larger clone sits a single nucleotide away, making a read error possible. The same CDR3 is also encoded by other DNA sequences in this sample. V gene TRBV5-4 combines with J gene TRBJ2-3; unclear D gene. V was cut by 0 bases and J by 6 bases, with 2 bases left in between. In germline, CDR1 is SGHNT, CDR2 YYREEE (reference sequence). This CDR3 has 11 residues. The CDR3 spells CASSLGDTQYF. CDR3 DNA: TGTGCCAGCAGCTTGGGCGATACGCAGTATTTT.

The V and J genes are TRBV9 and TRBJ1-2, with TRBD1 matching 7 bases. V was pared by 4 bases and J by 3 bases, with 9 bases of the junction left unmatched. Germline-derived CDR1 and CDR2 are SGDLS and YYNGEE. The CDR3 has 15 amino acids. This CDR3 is CASSPSQGTDYGYTF. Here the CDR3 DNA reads TGTGCCAGCAGCCCGTCGCAGGGGACAGACTATGGCTACACCTTC.

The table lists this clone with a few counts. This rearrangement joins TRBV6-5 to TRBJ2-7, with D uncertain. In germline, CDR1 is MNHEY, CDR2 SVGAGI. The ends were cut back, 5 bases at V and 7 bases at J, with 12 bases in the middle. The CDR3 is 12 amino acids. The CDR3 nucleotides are TGTGCCAGCAGTAACAACGGAGTGGAGCAGTACTTC. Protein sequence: CASSNNGVEQYF.